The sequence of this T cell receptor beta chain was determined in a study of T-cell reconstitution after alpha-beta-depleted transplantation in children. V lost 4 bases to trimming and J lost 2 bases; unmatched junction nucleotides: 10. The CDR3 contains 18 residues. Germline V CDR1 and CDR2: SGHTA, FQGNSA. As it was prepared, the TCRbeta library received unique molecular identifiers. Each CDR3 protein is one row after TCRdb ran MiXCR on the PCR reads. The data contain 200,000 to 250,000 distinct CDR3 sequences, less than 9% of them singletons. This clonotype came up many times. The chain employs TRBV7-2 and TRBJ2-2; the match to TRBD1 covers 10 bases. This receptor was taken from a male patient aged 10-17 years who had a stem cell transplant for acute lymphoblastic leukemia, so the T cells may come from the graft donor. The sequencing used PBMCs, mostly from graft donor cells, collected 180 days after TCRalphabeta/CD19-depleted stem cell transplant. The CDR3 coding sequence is TGTGCCAGCAGCTCCGACAGGGGGCCAATCCTAAACACCGGGGAGCTGTTTTTT. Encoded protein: CASSSDRGPILNTGELFF.